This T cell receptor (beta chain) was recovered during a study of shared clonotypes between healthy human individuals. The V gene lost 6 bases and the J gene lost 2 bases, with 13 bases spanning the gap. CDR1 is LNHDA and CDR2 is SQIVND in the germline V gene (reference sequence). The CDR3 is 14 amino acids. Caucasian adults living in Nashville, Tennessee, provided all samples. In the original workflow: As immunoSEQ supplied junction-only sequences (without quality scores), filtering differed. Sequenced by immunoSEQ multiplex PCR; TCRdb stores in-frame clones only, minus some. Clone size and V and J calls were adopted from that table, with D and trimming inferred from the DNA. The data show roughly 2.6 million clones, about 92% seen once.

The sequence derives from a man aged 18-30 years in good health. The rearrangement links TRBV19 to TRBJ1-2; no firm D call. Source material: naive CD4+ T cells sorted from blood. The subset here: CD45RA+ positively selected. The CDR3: CASSYKPRNYGYTF. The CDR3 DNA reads TGTGCCAGTAGCTACAAGCCCCGGAACTATGGCTACACCTTC.